Following are 23 T cell receptor beta chains from one sample sequenced in a study of cytomegalovirus exposure and HLA in healthy donors (dated by TCRdb to the late 2010s). The method was the immunoSEQ multiplex PCR assay. For the multiplex PCR, a mixture combining 60 forward primers for TCR Vbeta segments and 13 reverse primers for TCR Jbeta segments was used. Entries here come from immuneACCESS through TCRdb and include only in-frame sequences with V and J called. Some clones fail to appear in such tables; in the studies checked, an unresolved V gene covers under half of the shortfall, and the cause of the remainder is unknown. The sample yields 100,000 to 120,000 clones; 76% were counted once. The leading ten clones occupy roughly 12% of the sample. Sequenced sample: PBMCs. Receptors were obtained from a man between 25 and 39 years old in good health and CMV-seropositive.

This clone was detected a few times. The rearrangement uses TRBV11-2 and TRBJ1-1; D is possibly TRBD1 (6 bases). Trimming left V 2 bases short and J 6 bases short, with 13 bases between. There are 14 residues in the CDR3. Germline assignment: CDR1 SGHAT and CDR2 FQNNGV. The CDR3 DNA reads TGTGCCAGCAGCTTACGGGGGGGCGACGCTGAAGCTTTCTTT. This encodes CASSLRGGDAEAFF.

V is TRBV28 and J is TRBJ1-6; D not resolved. This CDR3 is built from 15 residues. V lost 2 bases to trimming and J lost 6 bases, with 11 bases between them. Germline V CDR1 and CDR2: MDHEN, SYDVKM. The CDR3 region has the DNA TGTGCCAGCAGTTTAGCTATCGGGGTTAATTCACCCCTCCACTTT. It yields the protein CASSLAIGVNSPLHF.

The chain employs TRBV28 and TRBJ2-7; 8 positions agree with TRBD1. Germline-derived CDR1 and CDR2 are MDHEN and SYDVKM. V lost 3 bases to trimming and J lost 1 base; unmatched junction nucleotides: 5. The CDR3 totals 15 residues. The CDR3: CASSLGRGLSYEQYF. For the CDR3, the DNA is TGTGCCAGCAGTTTGGGCAGGGGGCTTTCCTACGAGCAGTACTTC.

The chain links TRBV6-5 to TRBJ1-1; 9 bases fit TRBD1. The CDR3 has 13 amino acids. V lost 7 bases, J lost 5 bases, and 5 bases stayed unmatched. CDR1 and CDR2 (germline): MNHEY, SVGAGI. The CDR3: CASNRGRGTEAFF. CDR3 nucleotides: TGTGCCAGCAACAGGGGGCGGGGGACTGAAGCTTTCTTT.

The rearrangement uses TRBV11-3 and TRBJ2-3; 8 positions match TRBD1. Germline loops: CDR1 SGHNT, CDR2 YENEEA. The CDR3 is made up of 16 amino acids. Trimming at V came to 1 base and at J to 4 bases, leaving 7 bases not matched to a gene. In DNA form, the CDR3 reads TGTGCCAGCAGCTTAGGGCAGGGGGCCGGTGCAGATACGCAGTATTTT. Residues: CASSLGQGAGADTQYF.

This clone has just one count. The CDR3 is CASLDLGQGLNEQFF. In DNA, the CDR3 is TGTGCCAGCCTGGATTTGGGACAGGGTCTAAATGAGCAGTTCTTC. This chain uses TRBV11-2 with TRBJ2-1; 9 bases line up with TRBD1. Per germline, CDR1 SGHAT and CDR2 FQNNGV. This CDR3 spans 15 amino acids. The junction had 12 bases not matched to a gene; V was cut back by 8 bases and J by 7 bases.

The table lists this clone with a count of one. The V and J genes are TRBV5-5 and TRBJ1-2, with a tentative D call TRBD1 (6 bases). The V and J ends lost 2 bases and 8 bases respectively, with 13 bases between them. The CDR3 consists of 13 residues. Germline CDR1 is SGHKS and CDR2 is YYEKEE (reference sequence). The CDR3 DNA reads TGTGCCAGCAGCTTAGAGGGGGGGGGCGGCTACACCTTC. Translation gives CASSLEGGGGYTF.

The chain combines TRBV5-1 with TRBJ2-3; the match to TRBD1 covers 9 bases. V trimming: 4 bases; J trimming: 5 bases; junction bases outside the gene matches: 11. This CDR3 is built from 16 residues. Per the germline V gene, CDR1 is SGHRS and CDR2 is YFSETQ. The CDR3 loop reads CASSGTGTGTIDTQYF. The DNA of the CDR3 is TGCGCCAGCAGCGGAACCGGGACAGGGACAATAGATACGCAGTATTTT.

The chain uses TRBV9 and TRBJ1-2; D might be TRBD1 (5 bases). There are 15 residues in the CDR3. V was trimmed by 0 bases and J by 4 bases, leaving 13 bases between them. Germline V gene data show CDR1 as SGDLS and CDR2 as YYNGEE. The CDR3 reads CASSVDATEGYGYTF. DNA for the CDR3: TGTGCCAGCAGCGTAGATGCGACAGAAGGCTATGGCTACACCTTC.

The V and J genes are TRBV14 and TRBJ2-6; D possibly corresponds to TRBD1 (5 bases). Between the trimmed V and J ends, which lost 3 bases and 0 bases, there was a span of 18 bases. This CDR3 spans 19 amino acids. The germline V gene encodes CDR1 SGHDN and CDR2 FVKESK. In DNA, the CDR3 is TGTGCCAGCAGCCACCTGACAGCTCCCCTTAACTCTGGGGCCAACGTCCTGACTTTC. It encodes CASSHLTAPLNSGANVLTF.

The rearrangement uses TRBV11-2 and TRBJ2-7; 12 bases are shared with TRBD1. Germline lookup yields CDR1 SGHAT and CDR2 FQNNGV. The CDR3 covers 16 residues. V was pared by 3 bases and J by 5 bases, with 8 bases of the junction left unmatched. For the CDR3, the DNA is TGTGCCAGCAGCTTCTGGCCAGGGACAGGGGGCGACGAGCAGTACTTC. Protein sequence: CASSFWPGTGGDEQYF. Full variable domain (outside the CDR3, taken from reference TRBV11-2 and TRBJ2-7): EAGVAQSPRYKIIEKRQSVAFWCNPISGHATLYWYQQILGQGPKLLIQFQNNGVVDDSQLPKDRFSAERLKGVDSTLKIQPAKLEDSAVYLCASSFWPGTGGDEQYFGPGTRLTVT.

This clone came up once. This rearrangement joins TRBV6-1 to TRBJ1-1, with TRBD1 as a possible D gene (5 bases). The CDR3 consists of 11 residues. Looked up from germline, CDR1 is MNHNS and CDR2 is SASEGT. V lost 3 bases, J lost 8 bases, and 7 bases lay in between. As DNA, the CDR3 is TGTGCCAGCAGTGAGGAGGGGGAAGCTTTCTTT. Translated: CASSEEGEAFF.

The chain couples TRBV7-6 to TRBJ2-5; the D gene is possibly TRBD1 (6 bases). In germline, CDR1 is SGHVS, CDR2 FNYEAQ. The V end was cut by 10 bases, the J end by 4 bases, with 19 bases between. The length of the CDR3 is 14 residues. In DNA, the CDR3 is TGTGCCACTGGGTTGGGGGCTTGGGCAGAGACCCAGTACTTC. As protein: CATGLGAWAETQYF.

This rearrangement joins TRBV6-5 to TRBJ2-1; D possibly corresponds to TRBD1 (6 bases). The CDR3 runs 12 residues. From germline, CDR1 is MNHEY and CDR2 SVGAGI. Trimming removed 7 bases from V and 4 bases from J, with 8 bases in between. As DNA, the CDR3 is TGTGCCAGCAACCAGGGGTACAATGAGCAGTTCTTC. It is translated as CASNQGYNEQFF.

The chain uses TRBV28 and TRBJ2-7; the match to TRBD1 covers 10 bases. V gave up 5 bases and J gave up 0 bases; unmatched junction bases: 13. This CDR3 region has 18 residues. Germline CDR1 MDHEN, CDR2 SYDVKM. CDR3 loop: CASSVRDRGGFSSYEQYF. The CDR3 coding sequence is TGTGCCAGCAGTGTCCGGGACAGGGGAGGCTTTAGCTCCTACGAGCAGTACTTC.

This rearrangement joins TRBV9 to TRBJ2-3; 8 positions match TRBD2. The germline CDR1 and CDR2 sequences are SGDLS and YYNGEE. Unmatched junction bases numbered 9, after V lost 6 bases and J lost 9 bases. The CDR3 consists of 13 residues. CDR3 residues: CASNGLAGSTQYF. The CDR3 DNA reads as TGTGCCAGCAATGGGCTAGCGGGTTCCACGCAGTATTTT.

This clone turned up a few times. The rearrangement joins TRBV19 to TRBJ2-5; 8 bases align to TRBD1. The CDR3 covers 15 residues. Germline CDR1 and CDR2: LNHDA and SQIVND (reference sequence). The ends lost 5 bases at V and 5 bases at J; junction bases unmatched: 10. The CDR3 sequence is CASSARTGSGETQYF. The CDR3 DNA is TGTGCCAGTAGTGCTCGGACAGGGAGCGGGGAGACCCAGTACTTC. The complete variable domain, with remaining parts taken from reference TRBV19 and TRBJ2-5, reads DGGITQSPKYLFRKEGQNVTLSCEQNLNHDAMYWYRQDPGQGLRLIYYSQIVNDFQKGDIAEGYSVSREKKESFPLTVTSAQKNPTAFYLCASSARTGSGETQYFGPGTRLLVL.

The V call is TRBV5-3, the J call TRBJ1-5; TRBD1 aligns across 9 bases. TRBV5-3 is placed among ORFs of uncertain function. This CDR3 has 17 residues. V lost 4 bases and J lost 0; bases outside the gene matches: 8. The CDR3 coding sequence is TGTGCCAGAAGCCCCGGGGACAGGGATCATAGCAATCAGCCCCAGCATTTT. Amino acids: CARSPGDRDHSNQPQHF.

The chain has TRBV9 and TRBJ1-3; unclear D gene. Trimming took 3 bases from V and 3 from J, leaving 13 bases between them. Germline V gene lookup returns CDR1 SGDLS and CDR2 YYNGEE. This CDR3 is 15 amino acids long. The DNA for the CDR3 is TGTGCCAGCAGCGGGTCAGGCCATCTTGGAAACACCATATATTTT. Protein product: CASSGSGHLGNTIYF.

This clone came up a few times. V is TRBV18 and J is TRBJ1-5, with TRBD1 matching over 10 bases. The CDR3 is 16 residues long. From germline, CDR1 is KGHSH and CDR2 LQKENI. The V segment lost 5 bases and the J segment 1 base; nucleotides outside the gene matches: 5. CDR3 sequence (DNA): TGTGCCAGCTCAGACGGGACAGGGGCGAGCAATCAGCCCCAGCATTTT. Protein product: CASSDGTGASNQPQHF.

CDR3 amino acids: CASSNRAYTEAFF. CDR3 in DNA: TGTGCCAGCAGTAACAGGGCTTACACTGAAGCTTTCTTT. V gene TRBV6-5 combines with J gene TRBJ1-1; possibly TRBD1 for D (6 bases). Looked up from germline, CDR1 is MNHEY and CDR2 is SVGAGI. Trimming cost V 5 bases and J 3 bases, with 10 bases left between them. The CDR3 covers 13 residues.

This clone was found a few times. The rearrangement links TRBV15 to TRBJ1-2, with TRBD1 matching over 9 bases. CDR3 length: 14 residues. J lost 4 bases, V lost 5 bases, and 5 bases had no gene match. Germline V gene sequence: CDR1 LNHNV, CDR2 YYDKDF (reference sequence). CDR3 protein: CATSGDRVSYGYTF. The CDR3 DNA reads as TGTGCCACCAGCGGGGACAGGGTGTCCTATGGCTACACCTTC.

The rearrangement links TRBV4-3 to TRBJ2-5; possibly TRBD1 for D (5 bases). The V and J ends lost 0 bases and 2 bases respectively, with 7 bases between them. Germline lookup yields CDR1 LGHNA and CDR2 YSLEER. The CDR3 totals 14 residues. The CDR3 loop reads CASSQEGAQETQYF. DNA of the CDR3: TGCGCCAGCAGCCAAGAAGGGGCACAAGAGACCCAGTACTTC.